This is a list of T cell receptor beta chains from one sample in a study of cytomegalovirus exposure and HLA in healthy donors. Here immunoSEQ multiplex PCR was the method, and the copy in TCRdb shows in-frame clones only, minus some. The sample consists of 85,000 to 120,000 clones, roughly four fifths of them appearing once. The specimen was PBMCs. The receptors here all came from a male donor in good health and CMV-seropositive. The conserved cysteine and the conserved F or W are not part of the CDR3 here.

CDR3 protein: AARDRGLSTEAF; V gene: TRBV6-6; J gene: TRBJ1-1
CDR3 protein: ASNWGQGYYEQY; V gene: TRBV21-1; J gene: TRBJ2-7
CDR3 protein: AWSEGAVTQY; V gene: TRBV30; J gene: TRBJ2-3
CDR3 protein: ASSSFTSGTDNSPLH; V gene: TRBV7-2; J gene: TRBJ1-6
CDR3 protein: ASSLPIPGVPGYT; V gene: TRBV7-9; J gene: TRBJ1-2
CDR3 protein: ASSLQLNTEAF; V gene: TRBV7-8; J gene: TRBJ1-1
CDR3 protein: ASSLGGLSGRGETQY; V gene: TRBV7-9; J gene: TRBJ2-5
CDR3 protein: AISDPGRTGANVLT; V gene: TRBV10-3; J gene: TRBJ2-6
CDR3 protein: ASRGGTYEQY; V gene: TRBV2; J gene: TRBJ2-7
CDR3 protein: ASKSGAAGELF; V gene: TRBV19; J gene: TRBJ2-2
CDR3 protein: ASSQEGASQETQY; V gene: TRBV4-2; J gene: TRBJ2-5
CDR3 protein: ASSLGLVVDEQF; V gene: TRBV5-1; J gene: TRBJ2-1
CDR3 protein: ASGPRGSSNNEQF; V gene: TRBV6-6; J gene: TRBJ2-1
CDR3 protein: ASSLLGALDTEAF; V gene: TRBV7-9; J gene: TRBJ1-1
CDR3 protein: ASSLHPGLAPYEQY; V gene: TRBV7-2; J gene: TRBJ2-7
CDR3 protein: ASSRSGELF; V gene: TRBV7-9; J gene: TRBJ2-2
CDR3 protein: ASSLGLAGVMNEQF; V gene: TRBV5-4; J gene: TRBJ2-1
CDR3 protein: AWSVSLSRTEAF; V gene: TRBV30; J gene: TRBJ1-1
CDR3 protein: ASSYSGASGANVLT; V gene: TRBV6-5; J gene: TRBJ2-6
CDR3 protein: ASSLVYQQGRNEQY; V gene: TRBV5-4; J gene: TRBJ2-7
CDR3 protein: SVERTAQETQY; V gene: TRBV29-1; J gene: TRBJ2-5
CDR3 protein: ASSPGGSGTYNEQF; V gene: TRBV13; J gene: TRBJ2-1
CDR3 protein: ASSPSRVGDLYNEQF; V gene: TRBV7-9; J gene: TRBJ2-1
CDR3 protein: ASSLTSAGEDTQY; V gene: TRBV28; J gene: TRBJ2-3
CDR3 protein: ASSQEISGTGGEKLF; V gene: TRBV4-2; J gene: TRBJ1-4
CDR3 protein: AISRLLGTGADTQY; V gene: TRBV10-3; J gene: TRBJ2-3
CDR3 protein: ASSFPLFTGELF; V gene: TRBV7-9; J gene: TRBJ2-2
CDR3 protein: ASSPLGGRNNQPQH; V gene: TRBV18; J gene: TRBJ1-5
CDR3 protein: ASSLAGTSGYEQY; V gene: TRBV7-2; J gene: NA
CDR3 protein: ASSLGMAGGRQETQY; V gene: TRBV7-6; J gene: TRBJ2-5
CDR3 protein: AISEAGLELGNTIY; V gene: TRBV10-3; J gene: TRBJ1-3
CDR3 protein: ASSSLADQETQY; V gene: TRBV27; J gene: TRBJ2-5
CDR3 protein: ASSLDTNYGYT; V gene: TRBV5-4; J gene: TRBJ1-2